Listed below are T cell receptor beta chains from one sample, sequenced in a study of early T cells in non-severe SARS-CoV-2 infection. Each CDR3 protein gets one entry after TCRdb re-called the 5' RACE reads with MiXCR. The sample lists fewer than 30,000 distinct CDR3 sequences; roughly 5.6% were seen once. The sequenced material came from whole blood. These TCRs come from an adult who was a healthcare worker with PCR-confirmed SARS-CoV-2 infection or an uninfected control (not recorded which). Both conserved end residues are part of each CDR3. D genes are given only for firm matches. Rows give clone size only sometimes, using once, few, many, or a class for an expanded clone.

cdr3_nt cdr3_aa j_call v_call d_call clone_size
TGTGCCAGCAGTTTAAGGCTAGCGGCCCACAATGAGCAGTTCTTC CASSLRLAAHNEQFF TRBJ2-1 TRBV27 TRBD2 many
TGTGCCACCAGCAGAGATCTTAAGTACGAGCAGTACTTC CATSRDLKYEQYF TRBJ2-7 TRBV15 - -
TGTGCCACCGGAGAGGGGCCCAAGCAGTACTTC CATGEGPKQYF TRBJ2-7 TRBV19 - many
TGTGCCAGCAGTACCCCGGGGGCAAAGTGGGATGAGCAGTTCTTC CASSTPGAKWDEQFF TRBJ2-1 TRBV6-6 - -
TGCAGCGTTAGACAGGGGCCTAATGAAAAACTGTTTTTT CSVRQGPNEKLFF TRBJ1-4 TRBV29-1 TRBD1 -
TGCGCCAGCAGCCAAGAAGCATGGGGACAGGGGCCGGGCGAGCAGTACTTC CASSQEAWGQGPGEQYF TRBJ2-7 TRBV4-3 TRBD1 few
TGTGCCAGCAGTAACCCGGACCTTGGGTACGAGCAGTACTTC CASSNPDLGYEQYF TRBJ2-7 TRBV6-2/TRBV6-3 - many
TGTGCCAGCAGATCCGGGACTAGCGGGACGGAACTTCCAGAGACCCAGTACTTC CASRSGTSGTELPETQYF TRBJ2-5 TRBV2 TRBD2 few
TGTGCCAGCAGTTCAGGGGGAATGAACACTGAAGCTTTCTTT CASSSGGMNTEAFF TRBJ1-1 TRBV28 TRBD1 many
TGTGCCAGCAGCTTAGAAGGTACCTTCTACGAGCAGTACTTC CASSLEGTFYEQYF TRBJ2-7 TRBV7-2 - many
TGTGCCAGCAGCCCAGACGGGATATTAGAATGGGCTTTCTTT CASSPDGILEWAFF TRBJ1-1 TRBV2 - many
TGTGCCAGCAGCTTATCTGTAATCGGCGGGAGCGCCTCCTACAATGAGCAGTTCTTC CASSLSVIGGSASYNEQFF TRBJ2-1 TRBV11-3 TRBD2 many
TGTGCCAGCAGCTTAGTAGGCGGCTACAATGAGCAGTTCTTC CASSLVGGYNEQFF TRBJ2-1 TRBV7-2 - many
TGTGCCAGCAGCTCCCTAGCGGGAGTGGCCAAAAACATTCAGTACTTC CASSSLAGVAKNIQYF TRBJ2-4 TRBV5-4 TRBD2 many
TGTGCCAGCAGCGAGGCCGGGTCAGACTACAATGAGCAGTTCTTC CASSEAGSDYNEQFF TRBJ2-1 TRBV28 - few
TGTGCCAGCAGCTTAGTTGGGGTGAACACCGGGGAGCTGTTTTTT CASSLVGVNTGELFF TRBJ2-2 TRBV7-2 - few
TGCAGTGCTAGTGGCGAACAAGAGACCCAGTACTTC CSASGEQETQYF TRBJ2-5 TRBV20-1 - many
TGTGCCAGCAGCCCCAGGGTGGTCCTTAGCACAGATACGCAGTATTTT CASSPRVVLSTDTQYF TRBJ2-3 TRBV7-8 - -
TGTGCCACCAGCAGAGACACCGTTTTGAATGAGCAGTTCTTC CATSRDTVLNEQFF TRBJ2-1 TRBV15 - many
TGCGCCAGCAGTGAGCCACGACTAGCGGGAGGGGCAGATACGCAGTATTTT CASSEPRLAGGADTQYF TRBJ2-3 TRBV10-1 TRBD2 many
TGTGCCAGCAGCGTAGGGCGGGCGCAAGAGACCCAGTACTTC CASSVGRAQETQYF TRBJ2-5 TRBV9 - many
TGTGCCAGCAGCGCCCCGGGACGCCACAATGAGCAGTTCTTC CASSAPGRHNEQFF TRBJ2-1 TRBV7-2 - few
TGCGCCAGCAGCCCAGGTGGACTAGCGGACTCCTACGAGCAGTACTTC CASSPGGLADSYEQYF TRBJ2-7 TRBV5-1 TRBD2 few
TGTGCCAGCAGTGACCGGGACTACAACGAGCAGTACTTC CASSDRDYNEQYF TRBJ2-7 TRBV28 TRBD2 many
TGTGCCAGCAGCCCCCTAGGGGGAGCGGGAAAGCAGTACTTC CASSPLGGAGKQYF TRBJ2-7 TRBV14 - -
TGCAGTGCTAGCCTCCAGGGAGAAGGCTACACCTTC CSASLQGEGYTF TRBJ1-2 TRBV20-1 - few
TGCAGCGTTGACGGGACAGGGGGCGTTTACGAGCAGTACTTC CSVDGTGGVYEQYF TRBJ2-7 TRBV29-1 TRBD1 -
TGTGCCAGCAGTTTCGGTGGCACAGATACGCAGTATTTT CASSFGGTDTQYF TRBJ2-3 TRBV12-3/TRBV12-4 - many
TGTGTCAGCAGCCAAGGGTCCGGAGCGGGAGAGGGGGAGCAGTACTTC CVSSQGSGAGEGEQYF TRBJ2-7 TRBV3-1 TRBD2 few
TGCGCCAGCAGCTTGGTGGGGGGCGCAGATACGCAGTATTTT CASSLVGGADTQYF TRBJ2-3 TRBV5-1 - many
TGCAGTGCAAACTATCTAGCGGGAGGGGCTGAGCAGTACTTC CSANYLAGGAEQYF TRBJ2-7 TRBV20-1 TRBD2 many
TGTGCCAGCAGTTCGGGACAGGGTGGAAACTTTCAGTACTTC CASSSGQGGNFQYF TRBJ2-4 TRBV28 TRBD1 many
TGTGCCAGTAGTATCCCAGGGGAAGGCAAAAACATTCAGTACTTC CASSIPGEGKNIQYF TRBJ2-4 TRBV19 - many
TGCAGTGCTAGAGAAATAGGCCGGCACTATAGCAATCAGCCCCAGCATTTT CSAREIGRHYSNQPQHF TRBJ1-5 TRBV20-1 - many
TGTGCCATCAGTGAACTAGCGGGAGAGTCCGAGCAGTACTTC CAISELAGESEQYF TRBJ2-7 TRBV10-3 TRBD2 many
TGTGCCAGCGGCAGATCTTGGGAACGGATCGTAGAACTGTTTTTT CASGRSWERIVELFF TRBJ1-4 TRBV6-6 - many
TGCAGTGCTGGGGACCCTAATGAAAAACTGTTTTTT CSAGDPNEKLFF TRBJ1-4 TRBV20-1 - -
TGCGCCAGCAGCTTGGACCCTTCAGCCAAAAACATTCAGTACTTC CASSLDPSAKNIQYF TRBJ2-4 TRBV5-1 - -
TGTGCCAGCAGTTTTTTCAGTTTTCGGAGGGTTAGAGGGTATGGCTACACCTTC CASSFFSFRRVRGYGYTF TRBJ1-2 TRBV12-3/TRBV12-4 - many
TGCAGTGCTAGAGATCTGCCGACCGGAACTTCCCAGCAGTACTTC CSARDLPTGTSQQYF TRBJ2-7 TRBV20-1 - many
TGTGCCATCAGTACCCTGGGACAGGGACTCCACGAGCAGTACTTC CAISTLGQGLHEQYF TRBJ2-7 TRBV10-3 TRBD1 many
TGCAGTGCGTCGCAAGGGAGCAATCAGCCCCAGCATTTT CSASQGSNQPQHF TRBJ1-5 TRBV20-1 - -
TGTGCCATCAGTGAGTTTAACACAGGGAACCAAGAGACCCAGTACTTC CAISEFNTGNQETQYF TRBJ2-5 TRBV10-3 - -
TGTGCCAGTAGTATAGAGCCGGGAGGACTGCGGGAGCTGTTTTTT CASSIEPGGLRELFF TRBJ2-2 TRBV19 TRBD2 many
TGTGCCAGCAGCTTAGCCCAGGGTTGGGCCTACGAGCAGTACTTC CASSLAQGWAYEQYF TRBJ2-7 TRBV7-9 - many
TGCAGTGCTAGAGTGACCGGACAGACCTACGAGCAGTACTTC CSARVTGQTYEQYF TRBJ2-7 TRBV20-1 - few
TGTGCCTGGAGTGTATCAGGACAGGGCAATCAGCCCCAGCATTTT CAWSVSGQGNQPQHF TRBJ1-5 TRBV30 TRBD1 many
TGTGCCAGCAGCTCGGAAGGGGGAGAAGAGACCCAGTACTTC CASSSEGGEETQYF TRBJ2-5 TRBV7-2 - many
TGTGCCAGCAGTATAAAACGGACACCCAATCCGGCGGATACGCAGTATTTT CASSIKRTPNPADTQYF TRBJ2-3 TRBV12-3/TRBV12-4 - many
TGCAGTGCTTCTCTCGCGGTAGCGGGGGCCCGGGAGGATGAGCAGTTCTTC CSASLAVAGAREDEQFF TRBJ2-1 TRBV20-1 TRBD2 many
TGTGCCAGCAGTTTAGGGGTTCCCGGGGAGCTGTTTTTT CASSLGVPGELFF TRBJ2-2 TRBV28 - many
TGCAGCGCCCCGGGACAGACGAACACCGGGGAGCTGTTTTTT CSAPGQTNTGELFF TRBJ2-2 TRBV29-1 TRBD1 many
TGTGCCAGCATCCCTGGGGGGATCTTCACCTATGGCTACACCTTC CASIPGGIFTYGYTF TRBJ1-2 TRBV7-8 - many
TGCGCCAGCAGCCAAGAACAGGGTCATATATGGACTGAAGCTTTCTTT CASSQEQGHIWTEAFF TRBJ1-1 TRBV4-3 - many
TGTGCCAGCAGTCCAGGGATGAACACTGAAGCTTTCTTT CASSPGMNTEAFF TRBJ1-1 TRBV6-5 - many
TGTGCCAGCAGTACCCTCTTAAAGGCTAGCTCCTACAATGAGCAGTTCTTC CASSTLLKASSYNEQFF TRBJ2-1 TRBV28 - many
TGTGCCAGTACCAACCCGGGCCTAGACTACGAGCAGTACTTC CASTNPGLDYEQYF TRBJ2-7 TRBV19 - few
TGTGCCAGCAGTACACAGGCAACCTACGAGCAGTACTTC CASSTQATYEQYF TRBJ2-7 TRBV28 - many
TGTGCCAGCAGTCCGCGAAGGAGGTCCACCTACAATGAGCAGTTCTTC CASSPRRRSTYNEQFF TRBJ2-1 TRBV12-3/TRBV12-4 - many